The rows below give T cell receptor beta chains drawn from one sample of a study of response to subunit inactivated influenza vaccine. Each CDR3 protein is one row after TCRdb ran MiXCR on the RT-PCR reads. There are some 180,000 distinct CDR3 sequences in the sample; about 9% occur only once, and 9.5% to 13% lies in the top ten. Sequences were derived from non-naive T cells sorted from PBMCs, sampled on the day of vaccination. Receptor source: a man in his fifties who received an inactivated influenza vaccine. The CDR3 runs from the conserved cysteine through the conserved F or W. The order of the fields is J gene, clone size, D gene, V gene, CDR3 protein, CDR3 DNA. A D gene is named only where the DNA matches it firmly. Some rows have no size entry. The others give once, few or many, or a class for an expanded clone.

j_call: TRBJ2-5
clone_size: NA
d_call: TRBD2
v_call: TRBV5-1
cdr3_aa: CASSPQTSGMGETQYF
cdr3_nt: TGCGCCAGCAGCCCACAGACTAGCGGTATGGGAGAGACCCAGTACTTC

j_call: TRBJ1-2
clone_size: few
d_call: TRBD1
v_call: TRBV19
cdr3_aa: CASSSGQGRDGYTF
cdr3_nt: TGTGCCAGTAGTTCGGGACAGGGGAGGGATGGCTACACCTTC

j_call: TRBJ2-7
clone_size: many
d_call: NA
v_call: TRBV4-3
cdr3_aa: CASSQEAARNYEQYF
cdr3_nt: TGCGCCAGCAGCCAAGAGGCAGCCCGAAATTACGAGCAGTACTTC

j_call: TRBJ1-3
clone_size: few
d_call: NA
v_call: TRBV6-2/TRBV6-3
cdr3_aa: CASSYGVGRNTIYF
cdr3_nt: TGTGCCAGCAGTTACGGCGTCGGGAGAAACACCATATATTTT

j_call: TRBJ2-3
clone_size: NA
d_call: NA
v_call: TRBV5-4
cdr3_aa: CASRLGGARTDTQYF
cdr3_nt: TGTGCCAGCAGGTTGGGGGGGGCTCGCACAGATACGCAGTATTTT

j_call: TRBJ2-7
clone_size: few
d_call: TRBD1
v_call: TRBV7-2
cdr3_aa: CASSLPGQGIRDEQYF
cdr3_nt: TGTGCCAGCAGCTTACCGGGACAGGGAATTCGGGACGAGCAGTACTTC

j_call: TRBJ1-5
clone_size: NA
d_call: TRBD1
v_call: TRBV5-6
cdr3_aa: CASSLRGGAQPQHF
cdr3_nt: TGTGCCAGCAGCTTGAGAGGGGGCGCCCAGCCCCAGCATTTT

j_call: TRBJ1-1
clone_size: few
d_call: TRBD1
v_call: TRBV28
cdr3_aa: CASSSPSTGLGTEAFF
cdr3_nt: TGTGCCAGCAGCTCACCGTCGACAGGGTTGGGCACTGAAGCTTTCTTT

j_call: TRBJ2-3
clone_size: many
d_call: NA
v_call: TRBV5-1
cdr3_aa: CASSLWGTSTDTQYF
cdr3_nt: TGCGCCAGCAGCTTGTGGGGAACTAGCACAGATACGCAGTATTTT

j_call: TRBJ1-2
clone_size: NA
d_call: NA
v_call: TRBV28
cdr3_aa: CASSSFPGLEFNYGYTF
cdr3_nt: TGTGCCAGCAGCTCCTTCCCCGGACTGGAGTTCAACTATGGCTACACCTTC

j_call: TRBJ2-3
clone_size: few
d_call: NA
v_call: TRBV29-1
cdr3_aa: CSVSEVDTQYF
cdr3_nt: TGCAGCGTTTCCGAGGTAGATACGCAGTATTTT

j_call: TRBJ1-6
clone_size: many
d_call: NA
v_call: TRBV4-1
cdr3_aa: CASSQAGSLNSPLHF
cdr3_nt: TGCGCCAGCAGCCAGGCAGGGTCGCTGAATTCACCCCTCCACTTT

j_call: TRBJ2-1
clone_size: few
d_call: NA
v_call: TRBV11-3
cdr3_aa: CASSPGVGVGEQFF
cdr3_nt: TGTGCCAGCAGCCCTGGGGTGGGAGTAGGTGAGCAGTTCTTC